This T cell receptor beta chain is from a study of human T cells and chemical hapten exposure. Study information: Alopecia areata, totalis and universalis patients, mostly female, were included. Minor volume differences among pooled libraries chiefly drove per-sample TCR yield variation. General observations from the study: More PT1 expanded TCRs went with higher patch test scores.

Each CDR3 protein is one row after TCRdb ran MiXCR on the RACE reads. The sample has fewer than 40,000 distinct CDR3 sequences, over 9.5% seen once. The time point: patch test 3, about 24 weeks after DPC sensitization. Treatment specified: therapeutic diphenylcyclopropenone sensitization with weekly scalp DPC. Before extraction, the whole blood was not fractionated, and total RNA was taken from it. The CDR3 runs 16 residues. J gave up 5 bases and V 6 bases, and 5 bases lay outside the gene matches. Germline V gene sequence: CDR1 MNHEY, CDR2 SMNVEV (reference sequence). Note on this clonotype: Its target is not known.

The sequencing used whole blood, collected in connection with sensitization to the hapten diphenylcyclopropenone (DPC). The sequence was collected from a woman in her thirties or forties with alopecia areata. Some clones in this sample may be carry-over from other donors' samples. The rearrangement links TRBV27 to TRBJ2-3; TRBD2 matches 16 bases. CDR3 nucleotides: TGTGCCAGCAGCTCGGGACTAGCGGGAGGGAGAGATACGCAGTATTTT. As protein: CASSSGLAGGRDTQYF.